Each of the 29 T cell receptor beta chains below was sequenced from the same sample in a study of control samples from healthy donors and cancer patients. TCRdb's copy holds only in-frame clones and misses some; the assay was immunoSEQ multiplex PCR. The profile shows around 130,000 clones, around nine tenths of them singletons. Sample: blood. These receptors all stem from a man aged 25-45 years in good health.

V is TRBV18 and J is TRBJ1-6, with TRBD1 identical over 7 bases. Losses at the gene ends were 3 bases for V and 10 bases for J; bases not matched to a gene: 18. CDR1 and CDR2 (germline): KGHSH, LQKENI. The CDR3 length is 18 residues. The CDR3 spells CASSPLAGGKFKDSPLHF. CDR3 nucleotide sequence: TGTGCCAGCTCACCGCTCGCAGGGGGGAAGTTTAAGGACTCACCCCTCCACTTT.

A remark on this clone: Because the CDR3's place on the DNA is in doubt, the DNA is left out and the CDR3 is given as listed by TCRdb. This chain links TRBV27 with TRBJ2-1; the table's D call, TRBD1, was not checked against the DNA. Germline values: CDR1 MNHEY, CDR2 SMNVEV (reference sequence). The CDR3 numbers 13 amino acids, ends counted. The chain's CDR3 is CASSSSTVNEQFF.

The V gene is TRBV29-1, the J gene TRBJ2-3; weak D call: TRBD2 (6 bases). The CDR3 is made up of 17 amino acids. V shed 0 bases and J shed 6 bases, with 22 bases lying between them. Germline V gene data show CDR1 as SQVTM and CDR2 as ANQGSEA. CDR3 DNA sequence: TGCAGCGTTGAAGATCGGTATGGGACTTTCTCTGAGGATACGCAGTATTTT. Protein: CSVEDRYGTFSEDTQYF.

For the CDR3, the DNA is TGTGCCAGCAGCTTAGCACAGATCGATAATTCACCCCTCCACTTT. Amino acids: CASSLAQIDNSPLHF. The V call is TRBV7-8, the J call TRBJ1-6; D not certain. CDR3 length equals 15 residues. Germline-derived CDR1 and CDR2 are SGHVS and FQNEAQ. V was cut by 0 bases and J by 5 bases, with 8 bases left in between.

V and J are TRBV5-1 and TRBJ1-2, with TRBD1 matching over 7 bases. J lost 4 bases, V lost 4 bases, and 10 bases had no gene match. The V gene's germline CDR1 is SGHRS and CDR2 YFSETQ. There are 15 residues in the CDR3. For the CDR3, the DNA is TGCGCCAGCAGCAACATCGCGACAGGGCCCTATGGCTACACCTTC. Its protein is CASSNIATGPYGYTF.

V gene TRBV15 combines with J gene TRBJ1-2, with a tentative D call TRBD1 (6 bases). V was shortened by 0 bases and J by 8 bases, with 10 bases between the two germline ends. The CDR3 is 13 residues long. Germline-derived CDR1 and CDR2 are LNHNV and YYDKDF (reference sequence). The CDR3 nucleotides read TGTGCCACCAGCAGAGACGAAGGGGGAGGCTACACCTTC. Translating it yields CATSRDEGGGYTF.

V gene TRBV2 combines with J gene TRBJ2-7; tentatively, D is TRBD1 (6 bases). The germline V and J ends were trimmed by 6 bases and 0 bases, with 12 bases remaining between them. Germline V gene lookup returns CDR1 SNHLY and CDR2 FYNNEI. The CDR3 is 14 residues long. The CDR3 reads CASRGQTSSYEQYF. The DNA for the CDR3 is TGTGCCAGCAGAGGACAGACGAGCTCCTACGAGCAGTACTTC.

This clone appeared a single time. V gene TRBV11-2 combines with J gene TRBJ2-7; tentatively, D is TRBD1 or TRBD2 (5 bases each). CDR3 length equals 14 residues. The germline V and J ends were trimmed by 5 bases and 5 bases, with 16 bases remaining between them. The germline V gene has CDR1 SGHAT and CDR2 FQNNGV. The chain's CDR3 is CASSPSGGVHEQYF. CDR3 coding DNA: TGTGCCAGCAGCCCGAGTGGGGGAGTCCACGAGCAGTACTTC.

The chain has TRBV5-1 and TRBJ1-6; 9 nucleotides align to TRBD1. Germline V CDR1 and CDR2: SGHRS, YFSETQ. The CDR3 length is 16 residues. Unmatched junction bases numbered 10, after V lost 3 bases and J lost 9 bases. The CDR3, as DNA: TGCGCCAGCAGCTCCCTGACAGGGGGTCAACGTTCACCCCTCCACTTT. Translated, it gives CASSSLTGGQRSPLHF.

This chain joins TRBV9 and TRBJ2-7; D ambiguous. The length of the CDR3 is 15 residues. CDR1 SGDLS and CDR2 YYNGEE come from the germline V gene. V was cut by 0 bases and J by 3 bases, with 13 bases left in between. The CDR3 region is CASSVAPQANYEQYF. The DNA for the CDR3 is TGTGCCAGCAGCGTAGCTCCCCAGGCCAACTACGAGCAGTACTTC.

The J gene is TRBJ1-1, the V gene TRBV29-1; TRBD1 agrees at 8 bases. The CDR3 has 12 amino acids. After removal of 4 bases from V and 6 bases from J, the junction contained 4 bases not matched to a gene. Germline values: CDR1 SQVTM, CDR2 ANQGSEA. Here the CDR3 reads CSVAQGGAEAFF. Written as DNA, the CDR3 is TGCAGCGTTGCACAGGGGGGAGCTGAAGCTTTCTTT.

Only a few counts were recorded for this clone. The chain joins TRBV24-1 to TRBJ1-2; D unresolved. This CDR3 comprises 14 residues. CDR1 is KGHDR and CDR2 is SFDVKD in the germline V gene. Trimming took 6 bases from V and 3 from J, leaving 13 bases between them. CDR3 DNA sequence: TGTGCCACCAGTCGAGACAACCTCGACTATGGCTACACCTTC. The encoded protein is CATSRDNLDYGYTF.

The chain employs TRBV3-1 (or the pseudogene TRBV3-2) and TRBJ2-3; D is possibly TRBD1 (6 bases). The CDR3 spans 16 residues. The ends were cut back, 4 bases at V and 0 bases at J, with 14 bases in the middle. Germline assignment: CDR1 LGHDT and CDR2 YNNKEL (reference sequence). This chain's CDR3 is CASSPSYTGSTDTQYF. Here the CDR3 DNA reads TGTGCCAGCAGCCCCTCGTATACAGGGAGCACAGATACGCAGTATTTT.

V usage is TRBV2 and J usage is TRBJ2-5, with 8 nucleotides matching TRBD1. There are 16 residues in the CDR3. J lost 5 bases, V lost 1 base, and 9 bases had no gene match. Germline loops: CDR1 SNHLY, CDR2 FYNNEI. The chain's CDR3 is CASSEGTGIVQETQYF. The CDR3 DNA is TGTGCCAGCAGTGAAGGGACAGGGATCGTTCAGGAGACCCAGTACTTC.

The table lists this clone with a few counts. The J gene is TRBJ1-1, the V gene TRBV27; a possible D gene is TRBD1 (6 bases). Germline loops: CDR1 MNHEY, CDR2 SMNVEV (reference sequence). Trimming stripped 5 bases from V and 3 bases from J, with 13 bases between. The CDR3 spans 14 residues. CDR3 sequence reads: CASSPWDTHTEAFF. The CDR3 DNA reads TGTGCCAGCAGTCCCTGGGACACTCACACTGAAGCTTTCTTT.

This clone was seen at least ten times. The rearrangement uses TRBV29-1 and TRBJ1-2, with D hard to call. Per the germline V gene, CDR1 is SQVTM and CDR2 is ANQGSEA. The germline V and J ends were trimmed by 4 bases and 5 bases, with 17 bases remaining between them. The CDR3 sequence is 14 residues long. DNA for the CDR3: TGCAGCGTTGGGGCAGCCCCACGACAATATGGCTACACCTTC. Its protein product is CSVGAAPRQYGYTF.

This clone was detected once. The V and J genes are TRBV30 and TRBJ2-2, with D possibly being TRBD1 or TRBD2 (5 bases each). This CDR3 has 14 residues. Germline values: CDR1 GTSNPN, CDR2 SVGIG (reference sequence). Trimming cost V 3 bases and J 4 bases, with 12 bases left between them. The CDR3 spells CAWRGPPGTGELFF. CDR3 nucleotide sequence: TGTGCCTGGAGGGGACCCCCGGGCACCGGGGAGCTGTTTTTT.

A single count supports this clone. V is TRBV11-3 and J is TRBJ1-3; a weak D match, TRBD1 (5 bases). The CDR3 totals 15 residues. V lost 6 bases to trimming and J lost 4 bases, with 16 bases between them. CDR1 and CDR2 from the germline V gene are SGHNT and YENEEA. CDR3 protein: CASSRGGGQGNTIYF. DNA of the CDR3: TGTGCCAGCAGTCGGGGCGGAGGGCAAGGAAACACCATATATTTT.

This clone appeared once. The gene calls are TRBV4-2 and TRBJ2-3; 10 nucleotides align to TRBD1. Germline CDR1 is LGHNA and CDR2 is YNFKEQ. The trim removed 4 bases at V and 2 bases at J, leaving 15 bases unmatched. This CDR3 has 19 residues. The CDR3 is CASSREAGQGVLLTDTQYF. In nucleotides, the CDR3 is TGTGCCAGCAGCCGAGAGGCCGGACAGGGGGTCCTACTCACAGATACGCAGTATTTT.

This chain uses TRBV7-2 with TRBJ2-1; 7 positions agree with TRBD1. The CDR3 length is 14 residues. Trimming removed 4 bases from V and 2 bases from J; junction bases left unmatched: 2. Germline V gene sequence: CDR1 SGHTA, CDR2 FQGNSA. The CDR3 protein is CASSSQGPYNEQFF. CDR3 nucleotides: TGTGCCAGCAGCTCACAGGGGCCCTACAATGAGCAGTTCTTC.

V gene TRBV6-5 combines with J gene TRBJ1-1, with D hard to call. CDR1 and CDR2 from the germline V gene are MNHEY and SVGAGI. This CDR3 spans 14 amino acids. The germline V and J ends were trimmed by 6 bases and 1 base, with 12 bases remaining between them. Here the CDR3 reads CASSHGSPNTEAFF. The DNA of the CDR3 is TGTGCCAGCAGCCACGGGTCTCCGAACACTGAAGCTTTCTTT.

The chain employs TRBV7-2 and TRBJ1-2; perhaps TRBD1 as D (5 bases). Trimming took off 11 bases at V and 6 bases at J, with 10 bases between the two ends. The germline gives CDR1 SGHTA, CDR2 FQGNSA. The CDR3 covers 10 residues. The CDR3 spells CAVRTNGYTF. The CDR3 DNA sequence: TGTGCCGTCCGGACAAATGGCTACACCTTC.

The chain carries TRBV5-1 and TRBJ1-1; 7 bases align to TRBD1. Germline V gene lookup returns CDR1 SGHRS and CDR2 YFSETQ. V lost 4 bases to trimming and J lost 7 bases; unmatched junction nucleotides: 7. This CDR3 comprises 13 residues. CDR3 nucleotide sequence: TGCGCCAGCAGCGTGGGTACAGGGGTTGAAGCTTTCTTT. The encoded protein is CASSVGTGVEAFF. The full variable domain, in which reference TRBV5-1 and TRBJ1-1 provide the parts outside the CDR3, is KAGVTQTPRYLIKTRGQQVTLSCSPISGHRSVSWYQQTPGQGLQFLFEYFSETQRNKGNFPGRFSGRQFSNSRSEMNVSTLELGDSALYLCASSVGTGVEAFFGQGTRLTVV.

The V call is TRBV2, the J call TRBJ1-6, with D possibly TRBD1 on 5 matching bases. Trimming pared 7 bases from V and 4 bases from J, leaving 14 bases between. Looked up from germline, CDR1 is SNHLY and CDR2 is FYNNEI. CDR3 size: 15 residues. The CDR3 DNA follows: TGTGCCAGCACGGCCGATAAGGGGTATAATTCACCCCTCCACTTT. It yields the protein CASTADKGYNSPLHF.

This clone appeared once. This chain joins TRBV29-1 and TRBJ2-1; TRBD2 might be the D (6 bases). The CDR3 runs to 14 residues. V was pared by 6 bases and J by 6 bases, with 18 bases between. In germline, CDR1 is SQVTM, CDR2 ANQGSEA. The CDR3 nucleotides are TGCAGCGTGAATGGACTAAGGGATACCAATGAGCAGTTCTTC. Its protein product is CSVNGLRDTNEQFF.

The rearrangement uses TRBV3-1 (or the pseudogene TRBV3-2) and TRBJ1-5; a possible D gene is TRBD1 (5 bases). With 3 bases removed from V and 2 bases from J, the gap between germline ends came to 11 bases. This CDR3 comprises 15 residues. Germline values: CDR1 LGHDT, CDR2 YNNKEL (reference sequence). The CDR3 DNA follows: TGTGCCAGCAGCCATGGACATTTTCGCAATCAGCCCCAGCATTTT. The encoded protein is CASSHGHFRNQPQHF.

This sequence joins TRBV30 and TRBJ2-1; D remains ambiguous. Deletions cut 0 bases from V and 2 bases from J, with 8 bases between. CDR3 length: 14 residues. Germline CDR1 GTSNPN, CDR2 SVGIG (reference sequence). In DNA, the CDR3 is TGTGCCTGGAGTGTATCATTTGCCTACAATGAGCAGTTCTTC. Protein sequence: CAWSVSFAYNEQFF.

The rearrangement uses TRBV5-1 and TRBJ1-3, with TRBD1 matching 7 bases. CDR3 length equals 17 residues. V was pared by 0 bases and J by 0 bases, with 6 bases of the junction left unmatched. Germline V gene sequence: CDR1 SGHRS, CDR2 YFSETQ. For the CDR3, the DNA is TGCGCCAGCAGCTTGGGACAGGGTTCCATCTCTGGAAACACCATATATTTT. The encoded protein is CASSLGQGSISGNTIYF.

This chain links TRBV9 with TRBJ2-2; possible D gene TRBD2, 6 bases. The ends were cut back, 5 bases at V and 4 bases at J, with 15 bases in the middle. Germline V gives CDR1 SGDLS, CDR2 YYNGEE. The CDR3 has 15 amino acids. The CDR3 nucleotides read TGTGCCAGCAGGTTGGGCGGGATGAGCACCGGGGAGCTGTTTTTT. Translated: CASRLGGMSTGELFF.